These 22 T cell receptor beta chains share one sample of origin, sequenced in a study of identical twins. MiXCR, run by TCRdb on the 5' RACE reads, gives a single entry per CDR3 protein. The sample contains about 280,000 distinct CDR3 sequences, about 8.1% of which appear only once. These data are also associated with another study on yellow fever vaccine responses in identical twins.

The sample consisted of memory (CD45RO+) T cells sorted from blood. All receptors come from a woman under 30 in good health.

CDR3 DNA: TGTGCCAGCAGCTTCAGGGTGTCCGGGGAGCTGTTTTTT. Translating it yields CASSFRVSGELFF. The chain uses TRBV5-8 and TRBJ2-2; D is perhaps TRBD1 (5 bases). Germline V gives CDR1 SGHTS, CDR2 YDEGEE. Trimming pared 2 bases from V and 6 bases from J, leaving 8 bases between. The CDR3 runs to 13 residues. The whole variable domain, remainder taken from reference TRBV5-8 and TRBJ2-2, is EAGVTQSPTHLIKTRGQQATLRCSPISGHTSVYWYQQALGLGLQFLLWYDEGEERNRGNFPPRFSGRQFPNYSSELNVNALELEDSALYLCASSFRVSGELFFGEGSRLTVL.

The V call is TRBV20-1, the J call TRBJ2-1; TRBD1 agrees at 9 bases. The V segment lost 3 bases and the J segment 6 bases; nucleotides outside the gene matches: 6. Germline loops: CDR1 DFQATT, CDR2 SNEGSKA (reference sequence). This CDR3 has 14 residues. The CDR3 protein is CSASPGTGINEQFF. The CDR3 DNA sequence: TGCAGTGCTAGCCCGGGGACAGGGATCAATGAGCAGTTCTTC.

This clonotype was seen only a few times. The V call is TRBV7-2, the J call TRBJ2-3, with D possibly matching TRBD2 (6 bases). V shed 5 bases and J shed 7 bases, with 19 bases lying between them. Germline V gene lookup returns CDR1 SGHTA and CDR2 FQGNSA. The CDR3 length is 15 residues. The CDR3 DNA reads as TGTGCCAGCAGCGATGGGACTTGGGGTACCTATACGCAGTATTTT. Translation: CASSDGTWGTYTQYF.

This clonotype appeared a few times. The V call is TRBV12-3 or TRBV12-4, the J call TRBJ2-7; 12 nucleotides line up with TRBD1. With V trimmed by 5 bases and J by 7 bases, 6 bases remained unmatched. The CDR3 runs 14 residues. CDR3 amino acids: CASSPGTGGSEQYF. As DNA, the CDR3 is TGTGCCAGCAGTCCCGGGACAGGGGGCAGTGAGCAGTACTTC.

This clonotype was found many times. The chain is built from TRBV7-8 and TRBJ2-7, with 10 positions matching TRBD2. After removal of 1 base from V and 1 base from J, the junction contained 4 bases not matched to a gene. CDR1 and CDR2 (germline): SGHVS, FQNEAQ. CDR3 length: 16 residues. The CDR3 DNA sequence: TGTGCCAGCAGCTTAGGGCCAGCGGGGGGGTCCTACGAGCAGTACTTC. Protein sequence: CASSLGPAGGSYEQYF. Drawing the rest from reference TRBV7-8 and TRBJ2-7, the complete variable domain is GAGVSQSPRYKVAKRGQDVALRCDPISGHVSLFWYQQALGQGPEFLTYFQNEAQLDKSGLPSDRFFAERPEGSVSTLKIQRTQQEDSAVYLCASSLGPAGGSYEQYFGPGTRLTVT.

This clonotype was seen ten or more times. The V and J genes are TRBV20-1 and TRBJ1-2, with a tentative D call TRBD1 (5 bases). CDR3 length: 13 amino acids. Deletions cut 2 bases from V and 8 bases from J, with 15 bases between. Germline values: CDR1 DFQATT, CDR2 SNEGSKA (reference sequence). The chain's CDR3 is CSARRDGPAGYTF. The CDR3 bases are TGCAGTGCTAGACGGGACGGTCCCGCCGGCTACACCTTC.

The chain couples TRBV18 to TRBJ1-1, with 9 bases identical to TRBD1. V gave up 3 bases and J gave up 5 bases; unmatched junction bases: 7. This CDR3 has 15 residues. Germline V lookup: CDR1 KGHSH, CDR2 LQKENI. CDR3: CASSPTGTGLTEAFF. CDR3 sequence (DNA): TGTGCCAGCTCACCGACGGGGACAGGGCTTACTGAAGCTTTCTTT. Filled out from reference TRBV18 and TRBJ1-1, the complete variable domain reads NAGVMQNPRHLVRRRGQEARLRCSPMKGHSHVYWYRQLPEEGLKFMVYLQKENIIDESGMPKERFSAEFPKEGPSILRIQQVVRGDSAAYFCASSPTGTGLTEAFFGQGTRLTVV.

The DNA for the CDR3 is TGCGCCAGCAGCTTGGAAACCGGGACAGGGTACGAGCAGTACTTC. Encoded protein: CASSLETGTGYEQYF. The chain couples TRBV5-1 to TRBJ2-7; 9 bases line up with TRBD1. V lost 0 bases and J lost 4; bases outside the gene matches: 5. CDR1 is SGHRS and CDR2 is YFSETQ in the germline V gene. This CDR3 region has 15 residues. The complete variable domain, with remaining parts taken from reference TRBV5-1 and TRBJ2-7, reads KAGVTQTPRYLIKTRGQQVTLSCSPISGHRSVSWYQQTPGQGLQFLFEYFSETQRNKGNFPGRFSGRQFSNSRSEMNVSTLELGDSALYLCASSLETGTGYEQYFGPGTRLTVT.

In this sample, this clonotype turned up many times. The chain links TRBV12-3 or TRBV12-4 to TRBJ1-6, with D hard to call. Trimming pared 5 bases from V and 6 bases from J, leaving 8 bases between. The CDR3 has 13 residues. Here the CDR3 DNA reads TGTGCCAGCAGTCCACTAATTAATTCACCCCTCCACTTT. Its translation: CASSPLINSPLHF.

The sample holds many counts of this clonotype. The CDR3: CASSLATNTDQPQHF. The CDR3 DNA follows: TGTGCCAGCAGTTTAGCGACGAACACTGATCAGCCCCAGCATTTT. The V gene is TRBV12-3 or TRBV12-4, the J gene TRBJ1-5, with no clear D. CDR3 length: 15 amino acids. V was trimmed by 0 bases and J by 5 bases, leaving 11 bases between them.

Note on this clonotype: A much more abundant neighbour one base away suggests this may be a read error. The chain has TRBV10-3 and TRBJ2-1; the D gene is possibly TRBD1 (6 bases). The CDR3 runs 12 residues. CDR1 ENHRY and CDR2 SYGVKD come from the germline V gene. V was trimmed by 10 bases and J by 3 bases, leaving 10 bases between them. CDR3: CANRDGYNEQFF. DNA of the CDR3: TGTGCCAACAGGGACGGCTACAATGAGCAGTTCTTC.

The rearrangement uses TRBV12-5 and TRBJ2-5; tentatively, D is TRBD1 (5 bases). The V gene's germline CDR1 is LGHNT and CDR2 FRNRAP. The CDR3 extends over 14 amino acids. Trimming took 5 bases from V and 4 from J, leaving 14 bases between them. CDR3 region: CASGTGLSGETQYF. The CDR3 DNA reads TGTGCTAGTGGTACAGGTTTATCGGGAGAGACCCAGTACTTC.

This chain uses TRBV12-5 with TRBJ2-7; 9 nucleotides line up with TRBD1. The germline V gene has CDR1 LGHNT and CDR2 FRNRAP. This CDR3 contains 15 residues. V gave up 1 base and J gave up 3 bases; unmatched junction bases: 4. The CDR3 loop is CASGLGDRVNYEQYF. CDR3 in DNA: TGTGCTAGTGGTTTGGGGGACAGGGTGAACTACGAGCAGTACTTC. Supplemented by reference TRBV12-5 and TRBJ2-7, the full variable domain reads DARVTQTPRHKVTEMGQEVTMRCQPILGHNTVFWYRQTMMQGLELLAYFRNRAPLDDSGMPKDRFSAEMPDATLATLKIQPSEPRDSAVYFCASGLGDRVNYEQYFGPGTRLTVT.

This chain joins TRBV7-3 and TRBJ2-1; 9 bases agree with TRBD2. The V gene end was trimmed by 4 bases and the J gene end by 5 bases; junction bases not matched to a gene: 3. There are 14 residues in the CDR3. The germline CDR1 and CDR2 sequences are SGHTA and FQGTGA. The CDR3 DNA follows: TGTGCCAGCAGCTCCGGGACTAGCAACAATGAGCAGTTCTTC. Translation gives CASSSGTSNNEQFF.

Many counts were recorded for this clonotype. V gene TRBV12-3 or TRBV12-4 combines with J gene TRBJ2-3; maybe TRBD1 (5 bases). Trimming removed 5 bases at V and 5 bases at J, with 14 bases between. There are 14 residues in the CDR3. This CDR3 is CASSGATGGDTQYF. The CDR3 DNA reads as TGTGCCAGCAGTGGAGCTACAGGTGGAGATACGCAGTATTTT.

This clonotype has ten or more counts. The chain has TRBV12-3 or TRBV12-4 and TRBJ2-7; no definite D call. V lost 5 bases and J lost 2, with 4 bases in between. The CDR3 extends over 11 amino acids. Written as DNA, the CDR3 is TGTGCCAGCAGTGGGGCCTACGAGCAGTACTTC. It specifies CASSGAYEQYF.

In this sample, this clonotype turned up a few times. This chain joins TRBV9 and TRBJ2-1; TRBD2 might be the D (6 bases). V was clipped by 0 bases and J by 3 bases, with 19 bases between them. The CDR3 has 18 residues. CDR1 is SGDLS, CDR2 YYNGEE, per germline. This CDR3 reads CASSVGLVDRGVYNEQFF. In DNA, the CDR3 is TGTGCCAGCAGCGTAGGACTAGTAGACCGAGGAGTCTACAATGAGCAGTTCTTC. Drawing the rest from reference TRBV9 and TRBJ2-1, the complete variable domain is DSGVTQTPKHLITATGQRVTLRCSPRSGDLSVYWYQQSLDQGLQFLIQYYNGEERAKGNILERFSAQQFPDLHSELNLSSLELGDSALYFCASSVGLVDRGVYNEQFFGPGTRLTVL.

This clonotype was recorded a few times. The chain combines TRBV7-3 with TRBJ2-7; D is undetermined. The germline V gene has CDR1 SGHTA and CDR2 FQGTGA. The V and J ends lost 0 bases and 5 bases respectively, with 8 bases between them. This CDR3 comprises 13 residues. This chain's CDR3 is CASSLTVADEQYF. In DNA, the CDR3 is TGTGCCAGCAGCTTAACCGTGGCAGACGAGCAGTACTTC.

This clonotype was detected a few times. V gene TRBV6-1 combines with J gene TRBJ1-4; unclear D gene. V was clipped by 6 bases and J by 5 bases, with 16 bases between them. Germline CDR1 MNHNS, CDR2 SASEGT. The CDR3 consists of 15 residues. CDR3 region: CASSAAPTANEKLFF. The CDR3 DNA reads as TGTGCCAGCAGCGCGGCCCCGACCGCGAATGAAAAACTGTTTTTT.

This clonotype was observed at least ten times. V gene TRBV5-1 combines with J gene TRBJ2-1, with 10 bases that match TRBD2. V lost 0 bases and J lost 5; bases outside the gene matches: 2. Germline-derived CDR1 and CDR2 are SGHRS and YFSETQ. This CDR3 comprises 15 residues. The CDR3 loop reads CASSLGTSGHNEQFF. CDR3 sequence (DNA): TGCGCCAGCAGCTTGGGGACTAGCGGCCACAATGAGCAGTTCTTC.

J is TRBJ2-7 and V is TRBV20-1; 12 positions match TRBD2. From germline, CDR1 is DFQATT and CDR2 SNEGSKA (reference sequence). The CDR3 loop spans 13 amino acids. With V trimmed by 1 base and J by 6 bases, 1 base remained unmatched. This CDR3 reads CSARGLAGAEQYF. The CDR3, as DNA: TGCAGTGCTAGAGGACTAGCGGGAGCCGAGCAGTACTTC.

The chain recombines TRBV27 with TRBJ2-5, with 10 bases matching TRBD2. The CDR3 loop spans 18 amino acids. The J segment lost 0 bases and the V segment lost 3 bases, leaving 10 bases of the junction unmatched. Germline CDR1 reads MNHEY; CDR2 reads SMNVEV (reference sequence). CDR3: CASSFRVAGGPYQETQYF. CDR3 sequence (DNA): TGTGCCAGCAGTTTTCGAGTAGCGGGGGGACCATACCAAGAGACCCAGTACTTC.